A selection of T cell receptor beta chains follows, all from one sample in a study of control samples from healthy donors and cancer patients. Measured with immunoSEQ multiplex PCR; TCRdb has only the in-frame clones, and not every one. The sample has 100,000 to 120,000 clones; approximately 87% are singletons. Specimen: PBMCs. These receptor sequences come from a woman aged 55-69 years with lung cancer. Each CDR3 is given with its conserved first and last residue. Each record gives: V gene, CDR3 protein.

>TRBV6-1
CASSEGSLGSPLHF
>TRBV5-5
CASSFAGTGTSSNQPQHF
>TRBV7-9
CASSLSGGGRNTEAFF
>TRBV3-1/TRBV3-2
CASSPDRTNYGYTF
>TRBV7-9
CASSLDRAYEQYF
>TRBV5-1
CASRLGQETYEQYF
>TRBV19
CASSIEGPSLVSSTDTQYF
>TRBV7-9
CASSSMQGPRSYNEQFF
>TRBV6-4
CASSDSYTGGNEQFF
>TRBV7-9
CASTVSGTHNEQFF
>TRBV23-1
CASSPRRARQGGYIQYF
>TRBV10-1
CASSDPGQGRPSNQPQHF
>TRBV27
CASSFRLSSYNEQFF
>TRBV6-6
CASSLDPRLGAEAFF
>TRBV5-4
CASSLAIGGQGTSGYTF
>TRBV2
CASSERVETQYF
>TRBV5-1
CASSLGTGYTDTQYF
>TRBV9
CASSALNTGELFF
>TRBV9
CASSVGVAGEGQETQYF
>TRBV20-1
CSASRGEDTEAFF
>TRBV7-2
CASSLAQGEDYGYTF
>TRBV3-1/TRBV3-2
CASSQDWEGDYGYTF
>TRBV6-5
CASTYFRQSSYEQYF
>TRBV3-1/TRBV3-2
CASSKGETQYF
>TRBV18
CASSPGLAGPAYNEQFF
>TRBV6-1
CASSALTGLDGNTIYF
>TRBV10-3
CAISEGDRVYGYTF
>TRBV19
CASSISQGADSPLHF
>TRBV10-3
CAISGVRAFEGYTF
>TRBV19
CASSGGGFGTRFSTDTQYF
>TRBV27
CASSRQTGANTEAFF
>TRBV5-1
CASSFGQGRRKGYTF
>TRBV7-2
CASGQGWKETQYF
>TRBV11-3
CANGQGATYTF
>TRBV27
CASSLSGRPLEDEKLFF
>TRBV7-3
CASSLGLAGDEQFF
>TRBV19
CASSVDRVNTEAFF
>TRBV6-1
CASSEGPYPNEQFF
>TRBV5-1
CASSLGTGPNYEQYF
>TRBV10-3
CATPLSAYEQYF
>TRBV5-1
CASSLLGDYGYTF
>TRBV20-1
CSASVGGYNEQFF
>TRBV2
CASSEEHWESYEQYF
>TRBV24-1
CATSGPEGGGETQYF
>TRBV4-1
CASSQGTRDRGKIQYF
>TRBV18
CASSYGTGGADDYGYTF
>TRBV5-1
CASSWKGGTDTEAFF
>TRBV18
CASSPTSSTDTQYF
>TRBV5-1
CASSLEGRGENQPQHF
>TRBV7-2
CASGPQADSRNEQFF
>TRBV10-3
CAISFSGRENNEQFF
>TRBV6-2/TRBV6-3
CASSAPGTSSEAFF
>TRBV3-1/TRBV3-2
CASSQAQGAEAFF
>TRBV18
CASSYGQNYGYTF
>TRBV10-3
CAISETQGSSYEQYF